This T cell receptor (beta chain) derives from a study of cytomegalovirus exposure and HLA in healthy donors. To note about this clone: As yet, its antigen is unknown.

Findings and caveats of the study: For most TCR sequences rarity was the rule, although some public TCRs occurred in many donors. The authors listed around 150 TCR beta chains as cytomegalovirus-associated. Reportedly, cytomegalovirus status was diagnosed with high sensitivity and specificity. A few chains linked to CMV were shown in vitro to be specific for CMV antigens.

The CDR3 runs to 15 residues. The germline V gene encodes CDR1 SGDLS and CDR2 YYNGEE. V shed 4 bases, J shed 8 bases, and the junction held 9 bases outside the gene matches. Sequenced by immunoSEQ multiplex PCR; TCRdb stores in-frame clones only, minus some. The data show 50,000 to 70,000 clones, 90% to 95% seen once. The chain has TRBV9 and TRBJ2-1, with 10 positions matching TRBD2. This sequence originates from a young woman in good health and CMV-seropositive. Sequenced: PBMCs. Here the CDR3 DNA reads TGTGCCAGCAGCCGAGCGGGAGGGTTGATCGATGAGCAGTTCTTC. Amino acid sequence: CASSRAGGLIDEQFF.